These 17 T cell receptor beta chains share one sample of origin, sequenced in a study of read filtering for tumor transcriptome and immune sequencing. This library used 300 to 500 ng RNA and molecular barcoded adaptors spanning alpha/delta and beta/gamma chains. Using its own MiXCR run on the reads, TCRdb lists one record per CDR3 protein. Altogether over 45,000 distinct CDR3 sequences are present, approximately 12% being singletons, with the ten largest covering 14% to 15%. Sequenced: a population of CD138-negative cells sorted from bone marrow. The source is a donor at least 40 years old with multiple myeloma.

The table lists this clonotype with many counts. CDR3 sequence reads: CASSVSGAPGNTIYF. CDR3 nucleotides: TGTGCCAGCAGCGTATCCGGCGCGCCTGGAAACACCATATATTTT. This sequence joins TRBV9 and TRBJ1-3; D is unresolved. V was cut by 1 base and J by 2 bases, with 10 bases left in between. The length of the CDR3 is 15 residues. Germline loops: CDR1 SGDLS, CDR2 YYNGEE.

The rearrangement links TRBV29-1 to TRBJ1-2; the D gene is possibly TRBD1 (6 bases). The CDR3 length is 13 residues. The germline gives CDR1 SQVTM, CDR2 ANQGSEA. CDR3 protein: CTLSRGLNYGYTF. The CDR3 region has the DNA TGCACTCTAAGCAGGGGTCTTAACTATGGCTACACCTTC.

Remarks on this clonotype: The CDR3 end shows no conserved phenylalanine or tryptophan, and so a read error is likely. The V and J genes are TRBV12-3 or TRBV12-4 and TRBJ1-1; TRBD1 aligns across 8 bases. J was trimmed by 1 base and V by 6 bases; bases with no gene match: 7. The CDR3 is 15 residues long. CDR3 coding DNA: TGTGCCAGCAGGGACAGGGTTGGATCGAACACTGAAGCTTTCTCT. Encoded protein: CASRDRVGSNTEAFS.

There are many counts of this clonotype. V is TRBV29-1 and J is TRBJ2-7; TRBD2 agrees at 9 bases. There are 14 residues in the CDR3. Germline trimming cut 5 bases from V and 5 bases from J; bases unmatched to any gene: 10. The germline gives CDR1 SQVTM, CDR2 ANQGSEA. The CDR3 nucleotides read TGCAGCGTTCTCGGGCTAGCGGGAAGGAACGAGCAGTACTTC. Translating gives CSVLGLAGRNEQYF.

This clonotype was counted at least ten times. This chain joins TRBV9 and TRBJ2-2; D perhaps matches TRBD2 (6 bases). This CDR3 comprises 17 residues. V was cut by 4 bases and J by 0 bases, with 16 bases left in between. Germline V gives CDR1 SGDLS, CDR2 YYNGEE. The CDR3 sequence: CASSNSRGTPNTGELFF. DNA of the CDR3: TGTGCCAGCAGCAACTCCCGGGGGACTCCGAACACCGGGGAGCTGTTTTTT.

This clonotype was seen ten or more times. The chain employs TRBV7-9 and TRBJ2-1, with D unresolved. Per the germline V gene, CDR1 is SEHNR and CDR2 is FQNEAQ (reference sequence). The CDR3 has 15 amino acids. The V end lost 2 bases, the J end lost 4 bases, and 12 bases lay between the germline ends. The CDR3 protein is CASSLNGFGYNEQFF. In DNA, the CDR3 is TGTGCCAGCAGCTTAAATGGGTTTGGTTACAATGAGCAGTTCTTC. Full variable domain (missing parts from reference TRBV7-9 and TRBJ2-1): DTGVSQNPRHKITKRGQNVTFRCDPISEHNRLYWYRQTLGQGPEFLTYFQNEAQLEKSRLLSDRFSAERPKGSFSTLEIQRTEQGDSAMYLCASSLNGFGYNEQFFGPGTRLTVL.

This clonotype was observed many times. J is TRBJ2-1 and V is TRBV7-2; 9 bases are a match to TRBD1. The CDR3 runs 17 residues. The germline V gene has CDR1 SGHTA and CDR2 FQGNSA. Losses at the gene ends were 2 bases for V and 6 bases for J; bases not matched to a gene: 11. DNA for the CDR3: TGTGCCAGCAGCTTAAGGTTCATCGGGACAGGGTTCAATGAGCAGTTCTTC. It codes for CASSLRFIGTGFNEQFF.

This clonotype was observed many times. The chain combines TRBV24-1 with TRBJ2-1, with TRBD1 matching 7 bases. Germline loops: CDR1 KGHDR, CDR2 SFDVKD. V lost 4 bases to trimming and J lost 6 bases; unmatched junction nucleotides: 11. This CDR3 comprises 16 residues. CDR3 bases: TGTGCCACCAGTGACACTGGGACAGCGAATTTCAATGAGCAGTTCTTC. Translated: CATSDTGTANFNEQFF.

This clonotype was seen at least ten times. J is TRBJ1-1 and V is TRBV20-1; D remains unclear. V dropped 0 bases and J dropped 4 bases, with 9 bases sitting between them. The CDR3 totals 13 residues. Germline V gives CDR1 DFQATT, CDR2 SNEGSKA (reference sequence). The DNA of the CDR3 is TGCAGTGCTAGAGACAGCTGGAGCACTGAAGCTTTCTTT. Its translation: CSARDSWSTEAFF.

This clonotype was detected ten times or more. The J gene is TRBJ2-3, the V gene TRBV28; D is undetermined. Germline V gene data show CDR1 as MDHEN and CDR2 as SYDVKM. This CDR3 spans 13 amino acids. Deletions cut 2 bases from V and 0 bases from J, with 3 bases between. The CDR3 spells CASSLISTDTQYF. The CDR3 DNA reads TGTGCCAGCAGTTTAATCAGCACAGATACGCAGTATTTT.

The CDR3 DNA reads TGCGCCAGCAGCCTCAATAATGGGCAAGAGACCCAGTACTTC. Translation gives CASSLNNGQETQYF. V and J are TRBV5-1 and TRBJ2-5; D unresolved. Germline lookup yields CDR1 SGHRS and CDR2 YFSETQ. There are 14 residues in the CDR3. The V and J ends lost 4 bases and 2 bases respectively, with 12 bases between them.

This clonotype was observed at least ten times. V usage is TRBV27 and J usage is TRBJ1-2, with D unresolved. This CDR3 region has 13 residues. Germline loops: CDR1 MNHEY, CDR2 SMNVEV (reference sequence). V lost 5 bases and J lost 4, with 11 bases in between. CDR3: CASSLTGSYGYTF. CDR3 bases: TGTGCCAGCAGTCTTACGGGATCCTATGGCTACACCTTC.

There are many counts of this clonotype. The rearrangement joins TRBV6-5 to TRBJ2-4, with 9 bases lining up with TRBD2. Germline loops: CDR1 MNHEY, CDR2 SVGAGI. The V gene end was trimmed by 10 bases and the J gene end by 1 base; junction bases not matched to a gene: 8. The CDR3 length is 15 residues. The CDR3 sequence: CATSGGTSAKNIQYF. CDR3 sequence (DNA): TGTGCCACCTCGGGGGGGACTAGCGCCAAAAACATTCAGTACTTC.

This clonotype was seen ten or more times. The V gene is TRBV18, the J gene TRBJ1-1; the D gene is possibly TRBD1 (6 bases). This CDR3 spans 14 amino acids. Trimming cost V 1 base and J 3 bases, with 9 bases left between them. Germline V lookup: CDR1 KGHSH, CDR2 LQKENI. CDR3 protein: CASSPQHRDTEAFF. In DNA form, the CDR3 reads TGTGCCAGCTCACCACAGCACAGGGACACTGAAGCTTTCTTT.

This clonotype showed up many times. The chain employs TRBV20-1 and TRBJ2-5, with 7 bases fitting TRBD1. Germline V lookup: CDR1 DFQATT, CDR2 SNEGSKA (reference sequence). V trimming: 6 bases; J trimming: 4 bases; junction bases outside the gene matches: 5. There are 12 residues in the CDR3. The CDR3 region has the DNA TGCAGTGCCGATCGACAGGGAGAGACCCAGTACTTC. It encodes CSADRQGETQYF.

This clonotype was seen ten or more times. V and J are TRBV3-1 and TRBJ2-1; TRBD2 matches 8 bases. Looked up from germline, CDR1 is LGHDT and CDR2 is YNNKEL (reference sequence). This CDR3 contains 14 residues. J gave up 10 bases and V 3 bases, and 8 bases lay outside the gene matches. This CDR3 is CASSQRRLAREQFF. CDR3 sequence (DNA): TGTGCCAGCAGCCAGAGGAGACTAGCGCGAGAGCAGTTCTTC.

This clonotype was seen ten or more times. V and J are TRBV7-9 and TRBJ2-3; TRBD2 agrees at 8 bases. V was clipped by 3 bases and J by 3 bases; unmatched bases: 8. The CDR3 consists of 16 residues. Germline loops: CDR1 SEHNR, CDR2 FQNEAQ (reference sequence). The CDR3 region is CASSFLSGIGTDTQYF. The CDR3 coding sequence is TGTGCCAGCAGCTTCCTTAGCGGGATCGGTACAGATACGCAGTATTTT.